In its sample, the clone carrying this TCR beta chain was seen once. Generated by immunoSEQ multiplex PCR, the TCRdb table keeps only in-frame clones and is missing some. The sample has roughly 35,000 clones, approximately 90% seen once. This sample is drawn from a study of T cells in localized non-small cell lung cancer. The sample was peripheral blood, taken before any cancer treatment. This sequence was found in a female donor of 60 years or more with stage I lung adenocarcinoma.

The CDR3 nucleotides read TGTGCCAGCAGACGAGCCCTTACCACAGATACGCAGTATTTT. It yields the protein CASRRALTTDTQYF. J is TRBJ2-3 and V is TRBV11-2, with unresolved D. This CDR3 is built from 14 residues. Trimming left V 6 bases short and J 2 bases short, with 12 bases between. Germline V gene sequence: CDR1 SGHAT, CDR2 FQNNGV.